This is a list of T cell receptor beta chains from one sample in a study of T cell changes during pregnancy in multiple sclerosis. Repertoires were generated with immunoSEQ multiplex PCR, while TCRdb's copy carries only in-frame clones and drops some. The data hold about 120,000 clones, with around 93% observed a single time. Sequencing used peripheral blood, obtained before pregnancy. The receptors were gathered from a female donor with multiple sclerosis, enrolled in a pregnancy study. The CDR3 runs from the conserved cysteine through the conserved F or W. D genes are given only for firm matches.

v_call: TRBV7-2; d_call: TRBD2; cdr3_aa: CASSLPTSGVAGELFF
v_call: TRBV30; d_call: NA; cdr3_aa: CAWRAGVGLTEAFF
v_call: TRBV4-1; d_call: NA; cdr3_aa: CASSQDYGGYTF
v_call: TRBV7-9; d_call: NA; cdr3_aa: CASSSSGGSQPQHF
v_call: TRBV6-1; d_call: NA; cdr3_aa: CASSRLEGYTF
v_call: TRBV27; d_call: NA; cdr3_aa: CASSTPDRWNTEAFF
v_call: TRBV9; d_call: TRBD1; cdr3_aa: CASSPWDSSYEQYF
v_call: TRBV7-2; d_call: TRBD1; cdr3_aa: CASSDDRGDTEAFF
v_call: TRBV19; d_call: NA; cdr3_aa: CASSLGRSSYNEQFF
v_call: TRBV20-1; d_call: NA; cdr3_aa: CSANRAGQQFF
v_call: TRBV11-1; d_call: TRBD1; cdr3_aa: CASSLGGQSPTGELFF
v_call: TRBV11-2; d_call: NA; cdr3_aa: CASSLDGSGYEQYF
v_call: TRBV6-1; d_call: TRBD1; cdr3_aa: CASSPQRGTGEAFF
v_call: TRBV5-4; d_call: TRBD2; cdr3_aa: CASSDSGRASINEQFF
v_call: TRBV30; d_call: TRBD1; cdr3_aa: CAWSLRGLNTGELFF
v_call: TRBV5-1; d_call: NA; cdr3_aa: CASSQTTGVGYTF
v_call: TRBV28; d_call: TRBD1; cdr3_aa: CASSPGTGGNQPQHF
v_call: TRBV7-3; d_call: NA; cdr3_aa: CASSSRGAQYTGELFF
v_call: TRBV5-1; d_call: TRBD2; cdr3_aa: CASSLGGREYQETQYF
v_call: TRBV15; d_call: TRBD1; cdr3_aa: CATSRTQGIGEKLFF
v_call: TRBV28; d_call: TRBD1; cdr3_aa: CASSSLTLGTGGKSQQFF
v_call: TRBV27; d_call: TRBD2; cdr3_aa: CASSPSAGEAYNEQFF
v_call: TRBV27; d_call: TRBD2; cdr3_aa: CASSLLRAGGHNEQFF
v_call: TRBV7-3; d_call: NA; cdr3_aa: CASSLTRTHTQYF
v_call: TRBV30; d_call: NA; cdr3_aa: CAWSLGARETQYF
v_call: TRBV19; d_call: TRBD1; cdr3_aa: CASSIGWRGPNQPQHF
v_call: TRBV6-5; d_call: TRBD1; cdr3_aa: CASSRGQLNTEAFF
v_call: TRBV11-3; d_call: TRBD1; cdr3_aa: CASSLTGGPTDTQYF
v_call: TRBV5-1; d_call: NA; cdr3_aa: CASRQDGHLGTEAFF